One and the same sample provided the 23 T cell receptor beta chains below, sequenced in a study of T cell responses to AZD1222 COVID-19 vaccine (dated by TCRdb to about 2021). The library was generated by the immunoSEQ multiplex PCR assay. Imported from immuneACCESS, the table was reduced by TCRdb to in-frame sequences with V and J called. These copies leave out some clones; in studies compared against another copy, an unresolved V gene accounts for under half, and the cause of the remainder is not known. Within this sample are more than 70,000 clones, with roughly nine tenths of them counted one time only. The ten largest clonotypes hold under 5% of the sample. Sample time point, as interpreted from the label and publication: baseline before first vaccination. This specimen was peripheral blood, taken on day 0 of AZD1222 vaccination. The receptors shown here come from an adult in good health.

The chain is built from TRBV6-5 and TRBJ1-2, with D maybe TRBD1 (5 bases). CDR3 length: 15 residues. Between the trimmed V and J ends, which lost 0 bases and 4 bases, there was a span of 12 bases. Germline values: CDR1 MNHEY, CDR2 SVGAGI. This chain's CDR3 is CASSYSSGSSYGYTF. CDR3 DNA sequence: TGTGCCAGCAGTTACTCCTCAGGGTCGAGCTATGGCTACACCTTC.

V gene TRBV2 combines with J gene TRBJ2-4, with D perhaps TRBD2 (5 bases). Germline CDR1 reads SNHLY; CDR2 reads FYNNEI. Trimming removed 5 bases at V and 5 bases at J, with 16 bases between. This CDR3 has 15 amino acids. The CDR3 sequence is CASSIRLVSENIQYF. The CDR3 DNA follows: TGTGCCAGCAGTATCCGACTGGTTAGCGAAAACATTCAGTACTTC.

This clone was detected only a few times. This sequence joins TRBV11-2 and TRBJ2-3; D not certain. CDR3 length: 13 amino acids. Deletions cut 0 bases from V and 3 bases from J, with 4 bases between. CDR1 is SGHAT, CDR2 FQNNGV, per germline. CDR3 sequence reads: CASSLDRTDTQYF. CDR3 DNA sequence: TGTGCCAGCAGCTTAGACAGAACAGATACGCAGTATTTT. Full variable domain (remainder filled in from reference TRBV11-2 and TRBJ2-3): EAGVAQSPRYKIIEKRQSVAFWCNPISGHATLYWYQQILGQGPKLLIQFQNNGVVDDSQLPKDRFSAERLKGVDSTLKIQPAKLEDSAVYLCASSLDRTDTQYFGPGTRLTVL.

This chain links TRBV7-3 with TRBJ1-1; no clear D. Trimming cost V 5 bases and J 0 bases, with 7 bases left between them. The CDR3 runs 13 residues. Germline CDR1 SGHTA, CDR2 FQGTGA. The CDR3 DNA reads as TGTGCCAGCAGCCCCAACATGAACACTGAAGCTTTCTTT. This translates into CASSPNMNTEAFF.

V usage is TRBV5-1 and J usage is TRBJ2-1; 7 nucleotides align to TRBD1. Looked up from germline, CDR1 is SGHRS and CDR2 is YFSETQ. The CDR3 has 15 residues. V lost 0 bases, J lost 6 bases, and 6 bases stayed unmatched. CDR3 loop: CASSLAGTALNEQFF. For the CDR3, the DNA is TGCGCCAGCAGCTTGGCCGGGACAGCCCTCAATGAGCAGTTCTTC.

The chain recombines TRBV6-5 with TRBJ2-7, with D unresolved. Germline values: CDR1 MNHEY, CDR2 SVGAGI. The CDR3 is made up of 15 amino acids. The germline V and J ends were trimmed by 6 bases and 0 bases, with 15 bases remaining between them. The CDR3 is CASSPDLLGSYEQYF. CDR3 DNA sequence: TGTGCCAGCAGCCCCGACTTGCTGGGCTCCTACGAGCAGTACTTC.

The V gene is TRBV5-6, the J gene TRBJ2-5; possibly TRBD1 for D (5 bases). The V end lost 5 bases, the J end lost 0 bases, and 14 bases lay between the germline ends. Germline-derived CDR1 and CDR2 are SGHDT and YYEEEE. The CDR3 sequence is 15 residues long. DNA of the CDR3: TGTGCCAGCAGAAGCCGCAGGGAATACCAAGAGACCCAGTACTTC. Its protein is CASRSRREYQETQYF.

The chain couples TRBV6-2 or TRBV6-3 to TRBJ2-7, with 10 bases that match TRBD2. This CDR3 is built from 19 residues. Unmatched junction bases numbered 11, after V lost 0 bases and J lost 0 bases. CDR1 and CDR2 (germline): MNHEY, SVGEGT. The CDR3 is CASSYSPSSGTSDSYEQYF. In DNA form, the CDR3 reads TGTGCCAGCAGTTACTCCCCCTCCTCCGGGACTAGCGACTCCTACGAGCAGTACTTC.

For the CDR3, the DNA is TGTGCCAGCAGTGACTATACGCAGCCCGCTAACTATGGCTACACCTTC. Translated, it gives CASSDYTQPANYGYTF. The chain combines TRBV25-1 with TRBJ1-2, with unresolved D. V lost 3 bases and J 0 bases, leaving 14 bases between the germline ends. CDR1 MGHDK and CDR2 SYGVNS come from the germline V gene. This CDR3 has 16 amino acids.

The chain is built from TRBV11-3 and TRBJ2-1, with no clear D. In germline, CDR1 is SGHNT, CDR2 YENEEA. The length of the CDR3 is 15 residues. Trimming removed 5 bases at V and 0 bases at J, with 11 bases between. Here the CDR3 DNA reads TGTGCCAGCAGCCACAGTTTCACCTCCTACAATGAGCAGTTCTTC. Translated: CASSHSFTSYNEQFF.

V is TRBV7-2 and J is TRBJ2-3; TRBD2 matches 7 bases. Trimming at V came to 0 bases and at J to 4 bases, leaving 1 base not matched to a gene. Germline values: CDR1 SGHTA, CDR2 FQGNSA. This CDR3 is 14 amino acids long. The CDR3 nucleotides read TGTGCCAGCAGCTTAGCAGCGGGATCAGATACGCAGTATTTT. Its protein is CASSLAAGSDTQYF.

The V and J genes are TRBV6-6 and TRBJ2-5; D gene unclear. The CDR3 is made up of 13 amino acids. Germline CDR1 is MNHNY and CDR2 is SVGAGI (reference sequence). Trimming took 2 bases from V and 2 from J, leaving 6 bases between them. CDR3 sequence reads: CASSYTAQETQYF. Written as DNA, the CDR3 is TGTGCCAGCAGTTACACGGCTCAAGAGACCCAGTACTTC.

This sequence joins TRBV19 and TRBJ1-5; tentative D call: TRBD1 (5 bases). Germline assignment: CDR1 LNHDA and CDR2 SQIVND (reference sequence). This CDR3 is 15 amino acids long. The V end was cut by 7 bases, the J end by 6 bases, with 19 bases between. DNA for the CDR3: TGTGCCAGTAACTCGGGGGGTTTTCAGGGTCAGCCCCAGCATTTT. It yields the protein CASNSGGFQGQPQHF.

This clone came up a few times. The chain combines TRBV6-5 with TRBJ2-7, with TRBD1 matching over 8 bases. This CDR3 is 13 amino acids long. Per the germline V gene, CDR1 is MNHEY and CDR2 is SVGAGI. V lost 2 bases to trimming and J lost 9 bases; unmatched junction nucleotides: 6. CDR3 nucleotides: TGTGCCAGCAGTTACGGGACAGGAAACCGGCAGTACTTC. As protein: CASSYGTGNRQYF.

This chain links TRBV3-1 (or the pseudogene TRBV3-2) with TRBJ2-7, with D unresolved. This CDR3 has 15 amino acids. V was shortened by 4 bases and J by 3 bases, with 16 bases between the two germline ends. Germline V gives CDR1 LGHDT, CDR2 YNNKEL (reference sequence). The DNA for the CDR3 is TGTGCCAGCAGCCTTAAAGCCGGGCAGAGCTACGAGCAGTACTTC. Amino acids: CASSLKAGQSYEQYF.

CDR3 sequence: CATSLRDGRNTEAFF. In DNA, the CDR3 is TGTGCCACCAGCCTTAGGGACGGCAGGAACACTGAAGCTTTCTTT. The chain recombines TRBV15 with TRBJ1-1; the D gene is possibly TRBD1 (5 bases). The CDR3 sequence is 15 residues long. Trimming pared 5 bases from V and 1 base from J, leaving 14 bases between. Germline V gene sequence: CDR1 LNHNV, CDR2 YYDKDF (reference sequence).

The V gene is TRBV6-1, the J gene TRBJ2-2, with a possible D match to TRBD1 (5 bases). With 2 bases removed from V and 5 bases from J, the gap between germline ends came to 15 bases. The CDR3 totals 16 residues. CDR1 MNHNS and CDR2 SASEGT come from the germline V gene. The DNA of the CDR3 is TGTGCCAGCAGTGAATTCGTCGCAGGGTGGACCGGGGAGCTGTTTTTT. Protein sequence: CASSEFVAGWTGELFF.

This chain links TRBV30 with TRBJ1-6; D unresolved. Trimming left V 3 bases short and J 5 bases short, with 14 bases between. This CDR3 has 15 amino acids. In germline, CDR1 is GTSNPN, CDR2 SVGIG (reference sequence). The CDR3 DNA follows: TGTGCCTGGAGAATCACTTCTCCAAATAATTCACCCCTCCACTTT. As protein: CAWRITSPNNSPLHF.

This clone has a single count. The chain employs TRBV6-2 or TRBV6-3 and TRBJ1-2; D unresolved. The V gene lost 5 bases and the J gene lost 1 base, with 14 bases spanning the gap. The germline V gene encodes CDR1 MNHEY and CDR2 SVGEGT. The CDR3 extends over 15 amino acids. CDR3 DNA sequence: TGTGCCAGCAGTCGAAACAGCGGACTTAACTATGGCTACACCTTC. Its protein product is CASSRNSGLNYGYTF.

This clone was counted a single time. This rearrangement joins TRBV7-9 to TRBJ1-2; no reliable D call. This CDR3 comprises 13 residues. Germline assignment: CDR1 SEHNR and CDR2 FQNEAQ (reference sequence). Trimming cost V 6 bases and J 2 bases, with 10 bases left between them. Here the CDR3 reads CASRPPGNYGYTF. As DNA, the CDR3 is TGTGCCAGCAGGCCCCCCGGCAACTATGGCTACACCTTC.

The rearrangement uses TRBV9 and TRBJ1-2; a weak D match, TRBD1 (6 bases). Per the germline V gene, CDR1 is SGDLS and CDR2 is YYNGEE. V was cut by 0 bases and J by 7 bases, with 13 bases left in between. The CDR3 totals 14 residues. The CDR3 protein is CASSVATGNSGYTF. In DNA form, the CDR3 reads TGTGCCAGCAGCGTAGCTACAGGGAACAGTGGCTACACCTTC.

The J gene is TRBJ1-5, the V gene TRBV11-2; no definite D call. There are 20 residues in the CDR3. Germline lookup yields CDR1 SGHAT and CDR2 FQNNGV. Trimming took off 0 bases at V and 5 bases at J, with 26 bases between the two ends. CDR3 region: CASSLDCSALSWWNHQPQHF. The CDR3 DNA is TGTGCCAGCAGCTTAGACTGTTCGGCATTAAGTTGGTGGAACCATCAGCCCCAGCATTTT.

The chain recombines TRBV6-6 with TRBJ1-1; D not certain. The germline V gene encodes CDR1 MNHNY and CDR2 SVGAGI (reference sequence). The ends were cut back, 7 bases at V and 3 bases at J, with 12 bases in the middle. The CDR3 runs 13 residues. The CDR3 here is CASNTAWDTEAFF. The CDR3 region has the DNA TGTGCCAGCAACACGGCTTGGGACACTGAAGCTTTCTTT.